This T cell receptor (beta chain) was captured in a study of monozygotic twins with cystic fibrosis. Turning to the study itself: Library input was about 3.3 micrograms of fragmented DNA, with approximately 14 PCR cycles.

V shed 0 bases and J shed 1 base, with 10 bases lying between them. Germline CDR1 reads LGHNA; CDR2 reads YSLEER. The CDR3 loop spans 17 amino acids. TCRdb keeps only in-frame clones here, not all; method: immunoSEQ multiplex PCR. Of roughly 10,000 clones in the sample, roughly 96% are singletons; the top ten hold approximately 0.8%. Study-wide results and caveats: Monozygotic CF twins shared more identical nucleotide clonotypes than unrelated patients. Median Simpson clonality of 0.0095 suggested naive T cells predominated.

In its sample, this clone was seen once. Its specificity is not known. Sequenced sample: blood. The clonotype originates from a boy between 10 and 17 years old with cystic fibrosis. The chain employs TRBV4-3 and TRBJ2-6; TRBD1 might be the D (6 bases). The CDR3: CASSQDSRGSGANVLTF. CDR3 bases: TGCGCCAGCAGCCAAGATTCCAGGGGTTCTGGGGCCAACGTCCTGACTTTC.